The 25 T cell receptor beta chains below come from one sample, sequenced in a study of radiotherapy plus CTLA-4 blockade in lung cancer. The method was immunoSEQ multiplex PCR; TCRdb's version includes in-frame clones alone and lacks a portion of them. The sample yields approximately 95,000 clones, around 86% seen once. The sequencing here drew on peripheral blood, taken from a patient treated with radiotherapy plus ipilimumab. These receptor sequences come from a human donor with non-small cell lung cancer who had a partial response to radiotherapy plus ipilimumab.

V is TRBV6-1 and J is TRBJ2-7, with 15 bases matching TRBD2. V trimming: 8 bases; J trimming: 4 bases; junction bases outside the gene matches: 6. CDR3 size: 15 residues. Germline assignment: CDR1 MNHNS and CDR2 SASEGT. In DNA form, the CDR3 reads TGTGCCAGCTCACGGACTAGCGGGAGGGCTTACGAGCAGTACTTC. This codes for CASSRTSGRAYEQYF.

The CDR3 loop reads CASSLVLAGETQYF. CDR3 DNA: TGCGCCAGCAGCTTGGTCCTAGCGGGAGAGACCCAGTACTTC. The V gene is TRBV5-1, the J gene TRBJ2-5; the match to TRBD2 covers 8 bases. V trimming: 0 bases; J trimming: 4 bases; junction bases outside the gene matches: 2. The CDR3 extends over 14 amino acids. Germline loops: CDR1 SGHRS, CDR2 YFSETQ. Full variable domain (outside the CDR3, taken from reference TRBV5-1 and TRBJ2-5): KAGVTQTPRYLIKTRGQQVTLSCSPISGHRSVSWYQQTPGQGLQFLFEYFSETQRNKGNFPGRFSGRQFSNSRSEMNVSTLELGDSALYLCASSLVLAGETQYFGPGTRLLVL.

The V and J genes are TRBV7-3 and TRBJ2-1, with 8 bases fitting TRBD2. The germline gives CDR1 SGHTA, CDR2 FQGTGA. Germline trimming cut 4 bases from V and 1 base from J; bases unmatched to any gene: 3. The CDR3 totals 15 residues. The CDR3 DNA reads TGTGCCAGCAGCTCTTTAGCGGGGTCCTACAATGAGCAGTTCTTC. Protein product: CASSSLAGSYNEQFF. Based on the CDR3 plus reference TRBV7-3 and TRBJ2-1, the full variable domain is GAGVSQTPSNKVTEKGKYVELRCDPISGHTALYWYRQSLGQGPEFLIYFQGTGAADDSGLPNDRFFAVRPEGSVSTLKIQRTERGDSAVYLCASSSLAGSYNEQFFGPGTRLTVL.

The chain employs TRBV7-8 and TRBJ2-1; weak D call: TRBD2 (6 bases). The CDR3 is made up of 15 amino acids. The germline V and J ends were trimmed by 2 bases and 5 bases, with 13 bases remaining between them. Germline V gives CDR1 SGHVS, CDR2 FQNEAQ. The CDR3 protein is CASSLTLAGNNEQFF. For the CDR3, the DNA is TGTGCCAGCAGCTTAACACTAGCCGGAAACAATGAGCAGTTCTTC.

The V call is TRBV5-8, the J call TRBJ1-5; 8 nucleotides align to TRBD1. V shed 4 bases and J 5 bases; nucleotides not matched to a gene: 5. The V gene's germline CDR1 is SGHTS and CDR2 YDEGEE. This CDR3 spans 14 amino acids. CDR3 in DNA: TGTGCCAGCAGCCCGGGACAGGCCTATCAGCCCCAGCATTTT. Its protein is CASSPGQAYQPQHF. Full variable domain (remainder filled in from reference TRBV5-8 and TRBJ1-5): EAGVTQSPTHLIKTRGQQATLRCSPISGHTSVYWYQQALGLGLQFLLWYDEGEERNRGNFPPRFSGRQFPNYSSELNVNALELEDSALYLCASSPGQAYQPQHFGDGTRLSIL.

The V call is TRBV29-1, the J call TRBJ2-1, with 9 nucleotides matching TRBD2. Germline V gives CDR1 SQVTM, CDR2 ANQGSEA. CDR3 length equals 16 residues. Unmatched junction bases numbered 10, after V lost 3 bases and J lost 4 bases. The CDR3 loop reads CSVETLTSGLYNEQFF. Written as DNA, the CDR3 is TGCAGCGTTGAGACATTGACTAGCGGACTTTACAATGAGCAGTTCTTC.

This chain uses TRBV28 with TRBJ2-7; 8 bases line up with TRBD2. Germline values: CDR1 MDHEN, CDR2 SYDVKM. Losses at the gene ends were 5 bases for V and 1 base for J; bases not matched to a gene: 10. The CDR3 has 16 amino acids. The CDR3 coding sequence is TGTGCCAGCAGTCCCGGAGGAGCGGGAGATTCCTACGAGCAGTACTTC. Amino acid sequence: CASSPGGAGDSYEQYF.

CDR3 residues: CASSLEDRSYGYTF. In DNA, the CDR3 is TGTGCCAGCTCGCTCGAGGATCGAAGCTATGGCTACACCTTC. V usage is TRBV18 and J usage is TRBJ1-2; D gene ambiguous. V was shortened by 6 bases and J by 4 bases, with 15 bases between the two germline ends. Germline CDR1 is KGHSH and CDR2 is LQKENI. This CDR3 has 14 amino acids.

The genes are TRBV9 and TRBJ2-3, with D possibly TRBD2 on 5 matching bases. V was trimmed by 3 bases and J by 2 bases, leaving 16 bases between them. This CDR3 spans 16 amino acids. Germline CDR1 SGDLS, CDR2 YYNGEE. CDR3 amino acids: CASSAHTSLNTDTQYF. CDR3 DNA: TGTGCCAGCAGCGCCCACACTAGTTTGAACACAGATACGCAGTATTTT.

V gene TRBV28 combines with J gene TRBJ2-7; TRBD1 matches 8 bases. J was trimmed by 5 bases and V by 5 bases; bases with no gene match: 2. This CDR3 has 12 amino acids. Per the germline V gene, CDR1 is MDHEN and CDR2 is SYDVKM. CDR3 amino acids: CASSVTGDEQYF. For the CDR3, the DNA is TGTGCCAGCAGTGTGACAGGGGACGAGCAGTACTTC.

The genes are TRBV6-1 and TRBJ2-7, with D perhaps TRBD2 (7 bases). V shed 7 bases and J shed 0 bases, with 16 bases lying between them. This CDR3 is built from 15 residues. Germline V gene lookup returns CDR1 MNHNS and CDR2 SASEGT. The CDR3 spells CASTQSGGSSYEQYF. Written as DNA, the CDR3 is TGTGCCAGCACTCAGTCGGGGGGCAGCTCCTACGAGCAGTACTTC.

J is TRBJ1-5 and V is TRBV2; no firm D call. V gave up 4 bases and J gave up 5 bases, with 15 bases separating them. The CDR3 runs 15 residues. The germline V gene encodes CDR1 SNHLY and CDR2 FYNNEI. CDR3 in DNA: TGTGCCAGCAGTGGTCTCCTTGGCCCCGATCAGCCCCAGCATTTT. Protein product: CASSGLLGPDQPQHF.

The chain employs TRBV18 and TRBJ2-5; TRBD2 agrees at 7 bases. Germline CDR1 and CDR2: KGHSH and LQKENI. V was clipped by 0 bases and J by 5 bases; unmatched bases: 0. The CDR3 runs to 13 residues. The CDR3 DNA reads TGTGCCAGCTCACCACCCGGGAGGGAGACCCAGTACTTC. Its translation is CASSPPGRETQYF.

The rearrangement joins TRBV4-1 to TRBJ1-2; 7 bases agree with TRBD1. Germline V gene lookup returns CDR1 MGHRA and CDR2 YSYEKL. V gave up 0 bases and J gave up 2 bases; unmatched junction bases: 0. The CDR3 extends over 14 amino acids. The CDR3 region is CASSQETGNYGYTF. The CDR3 region has the DNA TGCGCCAGCAGCCAAGAGACAGGGAACTATGGCTACACCTTC.

CDR3 sequence reads: CASIPGQGSEAFF. In DNA, the CDR3 is TGTGCCAGCATTCCGGGACAGGGGTCTGAAGCTTTCTTT. The chain combines TRBV6-1 with TRBJ1-1, with 10 bases lining up with TRBD1. Germline V CDR1 and CDR2: MNHNS, SASEGT. After removal of 7 bases from V and 6 bases from J, the junction contained 5 bases not matched to a gene. The CDR3 is 13 amino acids.

The rearrangement uses TRBV28 and TRBJ1-2, with a possible D match to TRBD1 (5 bases). Trimming cost V 6 bases and J 0 bases, with 8 bases left between them. Germline assignment: CDR1 MDHEN and CDR2 SYDVKM. The CDR3 extends over 13 amino acids. This chain's CDR3 is CASSPQANYGYTF. CDR3 nucleotide sequence: TGTGCCAGCAGCCCACAGGCTAACTATGGCTACACCTTC.

V gene TRBV6-1 combines with J gene TRBJ1-5, with D tentatively TRBD1 (6 bases). This CDR3 region has 15 residues. Trimming shortened V by 6 bases and J by 2 bases, and 14 bases separated the two germline ends. Germline V gene sequence: CDR1 MNHNS, CDR2 SASEGT. The CDR3 bases are TGTGCCAGCAGCAAACAGGGAGCAGGCAATCAGCCCCAGCATTTT. Translation gives CASSKQGAGNQPQHF.

The J gene is TRBJ1-1, the V gene TRBV5-4; 8 bases are a match to TRBD1. The V gene end was trimmed by 4 bases and the J gene end by 3 bases; junction bases not matched to a gene: 14. CDR1 SGHNT and CDR2 YYREEE come from the germline V gene (reference sequence). CDR3 length: 17 residues. CDR3 DNA: TGTGCCAGCAGCCTCGGACAGGGCCGGGGAGGGGACACTGAAGCTTTCTTT. Translating gives CASSLGQGRGGDTEAFF. The variable domain in full, with the rest retrieved from reference TRBV5-4 and TRBJ1-1, is ETGVTQSPTHLIKTRGQQVTLRCSSQSGHNTVSWYQQALGQGPQFIFQYYREEENGRGNFPPRFSGLQFPNYSSELNVNALELDDSALYLCASSLGQGRGGDTEAFFGQGTRLTVV.

The rearrangement joins TRBV7-2 to TRBJ2-3, with 12 nucleotides matching TRBD2. The CDR3 runs 16 residues. Germline assignment: CDR1 SGHTA and CDR2 FQGNSA. V shed 5 bases and J 2 bases; nucleotides not matched to a gene: 5. CDR3: CASSPGLAGFTDTQYF. CDR3 in DNA: TGTGCCAGCAGCCCTGGACTAGCGGGATTCACAGATACGCAGTATTTT.

The chain employs TRBV5-4 and TRBJ2-5; a possible D gene is TRBD2 (6 bases). The CDR3 spans 16 residues. Per germline, CDR1 SGHNT and CDR2 YYREEE (reference sequence). Trimming removed 2 bases at V and 5 bases at J, with 19 bases between. The CDR3 sequence is CASSFAGSEGEETQYF. The CDR3 DNA follows: TGTGCCAGCAGCTTCGCGGGGTCCGAGGGAGAGGAGACCCAGTACTTC.

The chain combines TRBV4-2 with TRBJ2-7; no definite D call. The CDR3 sequence is 15 residues long. Germline-derived CDR1 and CDR2 are LGHNA and YNFKEQ. Trimming cost V 1 base and J 1 base, with 11 bases left between them. CDR3 loop: CASSQGFSLSYEQYF. The CDR3 nucleotides are TGTGCCAGCAGCCAAGGCTTCAGTTTATCCTACGAGCAGTACTTC.

This clone has a single count. The chain is built from TRBV7-9 and TRBJ2-7; 7 bases map to TRBD2. The V gene's germline CDR1 is SEHNR and CDR2 FQNEAQ (reference sequence). This CDR3 comprises 19 residues. The V gene end was trimmed by 1 base and the J gene end by 1 base; junction bases not matched to a gene: 16. The CDR3 DNA is TGTGCCAGCAGCTTAGTGGCGGGCTTAAGCGGGATTAGGTCCTACGAGCAGTACTTC. This codes for CASSLVAGLSGIRSYEQYF.

The chain uses TRBV7-6 and TRBJ2-3; TRBD2 matches 8 bases. V dropped 0 bases and J dropped 6; count of bases not matched to a gene: 8. There are 16 residues in the CDR3. Germline V gene lookup returns CDR1 SGHVS and CDR2 FNYEAQ. This chain's CDR3 is CASSLAAAGGADTQYF. CDR3 coding DNA: TGTGCCAGCAGCTTAGCGGCGGCGGGAGGTGCTGATACGCAGTATTTT. Looking up the rest from reference TRBV7-6 and TRBJ2-3 gives the full variable domain: GAGVSQSPRYKVTKRGQDVALRCDPISGHVSLYWYRQALGQGPEFLTYFNYEAQQDKSGLPNDRFSAERPEGSISTLTIQRTEQRDSAMYRCASSLAAAGGADTQYFGPGTRLTVL.

The chain carries TRBV7-3 and TRBJ2-1; D unresolved. Trimming took off 3 bases at V and 0 bases at J, with 6 bases between the two ends. CDR3 length equals 14 residues. In germline, CDR1 is SGHTA, CDR2 FQGTGA. The CDR3 is CASSFESSYNEQFF. The CDR3 DNA is TGTGCCAGCAGCTTTGAGAGCTCCTACAATGAGCAGTTCTTC. The full variable domain, rest sourced from reference TRBV7-3 and TRBJ2-1, is GAGVSQTPSNKVTEKGKYVELRCDPISGHTALYWYRQSLGQGPEFLIYFQGTGAADDSGLPNDRFFAVRPEGSVSTLKIQRTERGDSAVYLCASSFESSYNEQFFGPGTRLTVL.

The V gene is TRBV7-8, the J gene TRBJ1-1; 7 positions match TRBD1. V shed 1 base and J 3 bases; nucleotides not matched to a gene: 5. CDR1 is SGHVS and CDR2 is FQNEAQ in the germline V gene. The CDR3 is 15 amino acids. CDR3 nucleotides: TGTGCCAGCAGCTTAGGTACAGGGGTCTACACTGAAGCTTTCTTT. This translates into CASSLGTGVYTEAFF.